This T cell receptor beta chain was obtained from a study of shared T cell receptors in the human thymus. The CDR3 length is 17 residues. The ends were cut back, 6 bases at V and 2 bases at J, with 22 bases in the middle. Germline V lookup: CDR1 MDHEN, CDR2 SYDVKM. The repertoire was sequenced with immunoSEQ multiplex PCR; TCRdb's copy has only in-frame clones and lacks some. The sample includes more than 550,000 clones, over 75% of them seen just once. This clone appeared a single time. The sample also formed part of further work on human thymus T cells. This second report adds: Those donating were healthy Finnish infants in corrective surgery for congenital heart defects. Corrective heart surgery yielded resections, and these provided the thymus tissue. Use of V and J genes seemed skewed within the thymic and blood repertoires. Related research found strongly overlapping thymic repertoires in unrelated individuals.

This sequence joins TRBV28 and TRBJ1-2; D not resolved. The sequence was collected from a girl in the first two years of life with a congenital heart defect. The sequencing sample was made of thymocytes. CDR3 in DNA: TGTGCCAGCAGACCTAACAGTCCAGTCCTCAAAAACTATGGCTACACCTTC. The encoded protein is CASRPNSPVLKNYGYTF.